These 30 T cell receptor beta chains share one sample of origin, sequenced in a study of cytomegalovirus exposure and HLA in healthy donors. The primer mix had 60 Vbeta and 13 Jbeta primers. The repertoire was sequenced with immunoSEQ multiplex PCR; TCRdb's copy has only in-frame clones and lacks some. The table shows 100,000 to 150,000 clones, with about three quarters occurring only once. Sequences were obtained from PBMCs. The receptors originated from a woman in her thirties or forties in good health and CMV-seronegative.

This clone was detected once. Written as DNA, the CDR3 is TGTGCCAGCAGCCCTCAGGGGGTATCAAATGAAAAACTGTTTTTT. This codes for CASSPQGVSNEKLFF. V usage is TRBV27 and J usage is TRBJ1-4; 7 positions match TRBD1. The junction had 9 bases not matched to a gene; V was cut back by 6 bases and J by 5 bases. The CDR3 is 15 amino acids. The germline CDR1 and CDR2 sequences are MNHEY and SMNVEV (reference sequence).

The chain is built from TRBV4-1 and TRBJ2-7; TRBD2 aligns across 9 bases. The CDR3 length is 16 residues. Losses at the gene ends were 1 base for V and 6 bases for J; bases not matched to a gene: 10. Germline V gene data show CDR1 as MGHRA and CDR2 as YSYEKL. Here the CDR3 reads CASSQVHSGGSSEQYF. The CDR3 DNA reads TGCGCCAGCAGCCAAGTCCATAGCGGGGGTAGTAGCGAGCAGTACTTC.

The genes are TRBV19 and TRBJ1-5; 10 bases align to TRBD1. Losses at the gene ends were 3 bases for V and 0 bases for J; bases not matched to a gene: 2. The germline CDR1 and CDR2 sequences are LNHDA and SQIVND (reference sequence). This CDR3 is built from 16 residues. The CDR3 nucleotides are TGTGCCAGTAGTATGGACAGGGGGGTTAGCAATCAGCCCCAGCATTTT. Translation gives CASSMDRGVSNQPQHF.

V is TRBV30 and J is TRBJ2-7; 9 nucleotides line up with TRBD2. This CDR3 region has 14 residues. Per the germline V gene, CDR1 is GTSNPN and CDR2 is SVGIG (reference sequence). CDR3 sequence (DNA): TGTGCTTCGATCGGGGGTAGCGGGGGCAACGAGCAGTACTTC. This translates into CASIGGSGGNEQYF.

This chain uses TRBV18 with TRBJ2-1; 10 nucleotides line up with TRBD2. Germline loops: CDR1 KGHSH, CDR2 LQKENI. V lost 0 bases to trimming and J lost 3 bases; unmatched junction nucleotides: 5. CDR3 length: 17 amino acids. The CDR3 spells CASSPPQPSGSYNEQFF. As DNA, the CDR3 is TGTGCCAGCTCACCACCGCAACCTAGCGGGAGCTACAATGAGCAGTTCTTC. The full variable domain, completed using reference TRBV18 and TRBJ2-1, is NAGVMQNPRHLVRRRGQEARLRCSPMKGHSHVYWYRQLPEEGLKFMVYLQKENIIDESGMPKERFSAEFPKEGPSILRIQQVVRGDSAAYFCASSPPQPSGSYNEQFFGPGTRLTVL.

The chain employs TRBV5-4 and TRBJ2-5; 11 bases line up with TRBD2. This CDR3 has 17 amino acids. Germline CDR1 and CDR2: SGHNT and YYREEE (reference sequence). V lost 1 base to trimming and J lost 5 bases; unmatched junction nucleotides: 10. Written as DNA, the CDR3 is TGTGCCAGCAGCTTGAGTTCTAGCGGGAGGCCCTGGGAGACCCAGTACTTC. Encoded protein: CASSLSSSGRPWETQYF. Full variable domain (outside the CDR3, taken from reference TRBV5-4 and TRBJ2-5): ETGVTQSPTHLIKTRGQQVTLRCSSQSGHNTVSWYQQALGQGPQFIFQYYREEENGRGNFPPRFSGLQFPNYSSELNVNALELDDSALYLCASSLSSSGRPWETQYFGPGTRLLVL.

Note on this clone: Additional DNA sequences in this sample encode the identical CDR3. This chain joins TRBV18 and TRBJ1-2, with D possibly matching TRBD1 (6 bases). CDR1 is KGHSH and CDR2 is LQKENI in the germline V gene. CDR3 length: 13 amino acids. Trimming shortened V by 3 bases and J by 3 bases, and 8 bases separated the two germline ends. Here the CDR3 DNA reads TGTGCCAGCTCACCGGGGGCGGACTATGGCTACACCTTC. Translation: CASSPGADYGYTF.

This rearrangement joins TRBV5-6 to TRBJ1-2; 7 nucleotides line up with TRBD1. V dropped 2 bases and J dropped 4; count of bases not matched to a gene: 8. This CDR3 is 15 amino acids long. Germline values: CDR1 SGHDT, CDR2 YYEEEE. CDR3 sequence (DNA): TGTGCCAGCAGCTTCACCCAGGGGGGCGGCTATGGCTACACCTTC. Residues: CASSFTQGGGYGYTF.

V is TRBV5-1 and J is TRBJ2-5; TRBD2 matches at 8 bases. Germline V gene lookup returns CDR1 SGHRS and CDR2 YFSETQ. The CDR3 has 15 residues. J was trimmed by 1 base and V by 0 bases; bases with no gene match: 2. CDR3 in DNA: TGCGCCAGCAGCTTGGACGGGAGGGGCCAAGAGACCCAGTACTTC. This sequence encodes CASSLDGRGQETQYF.

The chain recombines TRBV19 with TRBJ1-1, with D hard to call. CDR1 LNHDA and CDR2 SQIVND come from the germline V gene (reference sequence). There are 14 residues in the CDR3. Trimming removed 6 bases from V and 1 base from J, with 12 bases in between. CDR3 DNA: TGTGCCAGTAGAACACACCCGCCGAACACTGAAGCTTTCTTT. The encoded protein is CASRTHPPNTEAFF.

This clone appeared a few times. Here the CDR3 DNA reads TGTGCCAGCACTCGATGGCACAGGAGCGAGCAGTTCTTC. This gives the protein CASTRWHRSEQFF. V is TRBV2 and J is TRBJ2-1, with a possible D match to TRBD1 (5 bases). Between the trimmed V and J ends, which lost 7 bases and 10 bases, there was a span of 17 bases. The CDR3 spans 13 residues. The V gene's germline CDR1 is SNHLY and CDR2 FYNNEI.

The chain carries TRBV25-1 and TRBJ2-1; D is possibly TRBD1 (5 bases). CDR1 is MGHDK, CDR2 SYGVNS, per germline. CDR3 length equals 15 residues. With 1 base removed from V and 8 bases from J, the gap between germline ends came to 15 bases. CDR3 DNA: TGTGCCAGCAGTGAATGGGCAGGGAAGAGAGATGAGCAGTTCTTC. It codes for CASSEWAGKRDEQFF.

The chain joins TRBV28 to TRBJ2-5; D is ambiguous. The germline V gene encodes CDR1 MDHEN and CDR2 SYDVKM. The V end was cut by 3 bases, the J end by 6 bases, with 11 bases between. The CDR3 consists of 13 residues. The CDR3 sequence: CASSFSPGQTQYF. The CDR3 DNA follows: TGTGCCAGCAGTTTCTCTCCTGGGCAGACCCAGTACTTC.

J is TRBJ2-7 and V is TRBV18, with 7 bases fitting TRBD1. CDR3 size: 14 residues. V trimming: 6 bases; J trimming: 2 bases; junction bases outside the gene matches: 7. CDR1 and CDR2 (germline): KGHSH, LQKENI. The CDR3 reads CASSARQGTYEQYF. The CDR3 DNA is TGTGCCAGCTCTGCCCGACAGGGCACCTACGAGCAGTACTTC.

This sequence joins TRBV7-9 and TRBJ1-4, with 9 bases that match TRBD1. CDR3 size: 16 residues. CDR1 is SEHNR and CDR2 is FQNEAQ in the germline V gene (reference sequence). Trimming cost V 4 bases and J 4 bases; bases outside gene matches: 7. For the CDR3, the DNA is TGTGCCAGCAGCTCATCACCGGGACAGGGTAATGAAAAACTGTTTTTT. Amino acids: CASSSSPGQGNEKLFF.

V is TRBV18 and J is TRBJ2-7; D possibly corresponds to TRBD2 (5 bases). This CDR3 has 14 amino acids. V was shortened by 5 bases and J by 0 bases, with 11 bases between the two germline ends. CDR1 and CDR2 from the germline V gene are KGHSH and LQKENI. In DNA, the CDR3 is TGTGCCAGCTCAGAGGGAACGAGCTCCTACGAGCAGTACTTC. Translated: CASSEGTSSYEQYF.

This clone was detected once. The chain combines TRBV27 with TRBJ2-3, with a weak D call TRBD1 (6 bases). The CDR3 loop spans 19 amino acids. Germline V CDR1 and CDR2: MNHEY, SMNVEV (reference sequence). Deletions cut 2 bases from V and 4 bases from J, with 25 bases between. Here the CDR3 reads CASSLNRRPQGKISDTQYF. The CDR3 coding sequence is TGTGCCAGCAGTTTAAACCGTCGTCCACAGGGAAAGATCTCAGATACGCAGTATTTT.

CDR3 sequence (DNA): TGTGCCAGCAGCGTAGGGACAGGGAATAATTCACCCCTCCACTTT. Encoded protein: CASSVGTGNNSPLHF. The rearrangement uses TRBV9 and TRBJ1-6, with TRBD1 matching 8 bases. This CDR3 has 15 amino acids. Germline V gives CDR1 SGDLS, CDR2 YYNGEE. V lost 0 bases, J lost 5 bases, and 1 base stayed unmatched. The full variable domain, rest sourced from reference TRBV9 and TRBJ1-6, is DSGVTQTPKHLITATGQRVTLRCSPRSGDLSVYWYQQSLDQGLQFLIQYYNGEERAKGNILERFSAQQFPDLHSELNLSSLELGDSALYFCASSVGTGNNSPLHFGNGTRLTVT.

V gene TRBV28 combines with J gene TRBJ2-1; tentatively, D is TRBD2 (5 bases). The CDR3 runs 14 residues. Germline lookup yields CDR1 MDHEN and CDR2 SYDVKM. The V end lost 7 bases, the J end lost 7 bases, and 17 bases lay between the germline ends. CDR3 amino acids: CASNLRVEVNEQFF. The CDR3 nucleotides are TGTGCCAGCAATTTGCGGGTAGAGGTGAATGAGCAGTTCTTC.

This chain uses TRBV27 with TRBJ1-3; perhaps TRBD1 as D (5 bases). From germline, CDR1 is MNHEY and CDR2 SMNVEV (reference sequence). V lost 8 bases to trimming and J lost 4 bases, with 12 bases between them. This CDR3 has 13 residues. In DNA form, the CDR3 reads TGTGCCAGCCGAACGGGGGTAGGAAACACCATATATTTT. This codes for CASRTGVGNTIYF.

The chain is built from TRBV7-3 and TRBJ2-1; 10 bases fit TRBD2. With 5 bases clipped from V and 6 bases from J, the junction kept 7 bases outside the gene matches. CDR1 is SGHTA, CDR2 FQGTGA, per germline. The CDR3 loop spans 15 amino acids. The CDR3: CASSLLAGGLNEQFF. CDR3 sequence (DNA): TGTGCCAGCAGCCTTTTAGCGGGGGGTCTCAATGAGCAGTTCTTC.

The chain joins TRBV28 to TRBJ1-5; 7 bases agree with TRBD1. Germline V gives CDR1 MDHEN, CDR2 SYDVKM. With V trimmed by 6 bases and J by 7 bases, 12 bases remained unmatched. The CDR3 loop spans 15 amino acids. The CDR3 loop reads CASRYERQGWQPQHF. In DNA form, the CDR3 reads TGTGCCAGCAGGTACGAAAGACAGGGTTGGCAGCCCCAGCATTTT.

V usage is TRBV7-2 and J usage is TRBJ2-1, with TRBD2 matching over 8 bases. The CDR3 is 17 residues long. Germline CDR1 is SGHTA and CDR2 is FQGNSA. J lost 6 bases, V lost 1 base, and 11 bases had no gene match. CDR3 nucleotides: TGTGCCAGCAGCTTAGAGGATAGCGGGAAAGTAGGCAATGAGCAGTTCTTC. This sequence encodes CASSLEDSGKVGNEQFF.

The chain recombines TRBV19 with TRBJ2-1; unclear D gene. Trimming shortened V by 1 base and J by 9 bases, and 10 bases separated the two germline ends. Germline CDR1 reads LNHDA; CDR2 reads SQIVND (reference sequence). The CDR3 covers 13 residues. The CDR3 loop reads CASSIVAFGEQFF. The CDR3 nucleotides read TGTGCCAGTAGTATAGTAGCATTCGGTGAGCAGTTCTTC. The entire variable domain, with the rest obtained from reference TRBV19 and TRBJ2-1, is as follows: DGGITQSPKYLFRKEGQNVTLSCEQNLNHDAMYWYRQDPGQGLRLIYYSQIVNDFQKGDIAEGYSVSREKKESFPLTVTSAQKNPTAFYLCASSIVAFGEQFFGPGTRLTVL.

CDR3 DNA: TGCAGCGTTGGGCAACCCGCCTCAGCTAACTATGGCTACACCTTC. Translated, it gives CSVGQPASANYGYTF. The gene calls are TRBV29-1 and TRBJ1-2; no firm D call. Germline V CDR1 and CDR2: SQVTM, ANQGSEA. The CDR3 loop spans 15 amino acids. Trimming removed 4 bases from V and 0 bases from J, with 15 bases in between.

This chain connects TRBV18 to TRBJ1-2; possibly TRBD1 for D (5 bases). CDR3 length: 16 amino acids. V was pared by 6 bases and J by 4 bases, with 21 bases between. Germline V gene data show CDR1 as KGHSH and CDR2 as LQKENI. CDR3 bases: TGTGCCAGCTCTCGCGCCCAGGGACTTCCTGGCTATGGCTACACCTTC. This translates into CASSRAQGLPGYGYTF.

This clone was seen a handful of times. The chain couples TRBV30 to TRBJ2-7; 8 positions agree with TRBD1. This CDR3 is built from 13 residues. Losses at the gene ends were 5 bases for V and 3 bases for J; bases not matched to a gene: 6. Germline CDR1 and CDR2: GTSNPN and SVGIG (reference sequence). CDR3 sequence (DNA): TGTGCCTGGGAACCGGGACAGGACTACGAGCAGTACTTC. Translated: CAWEPGQDYEQYF.

The J gene is TRBJ1-1, the V gene TRBV30; possibly TRBD1 for D (5 bases). Trimming removed 0 bases from V and 4 bases from J, with 18 bases in between. Germline CDR1 GTSNPN, CDR2 SVGIG (reference sequence). There are 16 residues in the CDR3. CDR3: CAWSVRPGAGGTEAFF. DNA of the CDR3: TGTGCCTGGAGTGTACGTCCCGGGGCCGGGGGCACTGAAGCTTTCTTT. The whole variable domain, filled in from reference TRBV30 and TRBJ1-1, reads SQTIHQWPATLVQPVGSPLSLECTVEGTSNPNLYWYRQAAGRGLQLLFYSVGIGQISSEVPQNLSASRPQDRQFILSSKKLLLSDSGFYLCAWSVRPGAGGTEAFFGQGTRLTVV.

The chain has TRBV28 and TRBJ2-7; D is possibly TRBD1 (6 bases). The CDR3 is made up of 13 amino acids. V shed 6 bases and J shed 3 bases, with 12 bases lying between them. CDR1 MDHEN and CDR2 SYDVKM come from the germline V gene. Written as DNA, the CDR3 is TGTGCCAGCAGCTCCGCGGACAGCTACGAGCAGTACTTC. Protein sequence: CASSSADSYEQYF.

The chain is built from TRBV9 and TRBJ1-2; 11 bases are shared with TRBD1. Germline-derived CDR1 and CDR2 are SGDLS and YYNGEE. The length of the CDR3 is 14 residues. V shed 3 bases and J 7 bases; nucleotides not matched to a gene: 5. CDR3 amino acids: CASSASDRGLGYTF. The CDR3 DNA sequence: TGTGCCAGCAGCGCTTCGGACAGGGGGCTTGGCTACACCTTC.